Listed below are T cell receptor beta chains from one sample, sequenced in a study of shared clonotypes between healthy human individuals. The assay was immunoSEQ multiplex PCR, and TCRdb's table has in-frame clones only and misses some. Of 2 million to 2.5 million clones in the sample, 93% were seen once. Material: naive CD4+ T cells from PBMCs. These receptors originate from a man aged 18 to 30 in good health. Some clones in this sample may be carry-over from other donors' samples. The CDR3 runs from the conserved cysteine through the conserved F or W. D genes are given only for firm matches. Part of the rows lack a size; the others show once, few, many or a class for expanded clones.

V	J	size	D	CDR3	DNA
TRBV6-5	TRBJ2-1	.	TRBD2	CASSYSRTSGSDEQFF	TGTGCCAGCAGTTACAGTAGGACTAGCGGGAGCGATGAGCAGTTCTTC
TRBV7-3	TRBJ2-1	once	TRBD2	CASSYRGLAGELRTGNNEQFF	TGTGCCAGCAGCTACCGTGGGCTAGCGGGAGAATTAAGAACGGGGAACAATGAGCAGTTCTTC
TRBV5-1	TRBJ1-4	.	.	CASSPFRREEFEKLFF	TGCGCCAGCAGCCCCTTCCGCAGGGAGGAGTTTGAAAAACTGTTTTTT
TRBV18	TRBJ2-3	.	.	CASSRLGAANTDTQYF	TGTGCCAGCTCACGGCTTGGGGCGGCCAACACAGATACGCAGTATTTT
TRBV15	TRBJ2-5	.	TRBD1	CATSRDPGQTETQYF	TGTGCCACCAGCAGGGACCCGGGACAGACAGAGACCCAGTACTTC
TRBV7-2	TRBJ2-7	.	.	CASSLGPGRNYEQYF	TGTGCCAGCAGCTTAGGCCCGGGCCGGAACTACGAGCAGTACTTC
TRBV19	TRBJ2-6	.	.	CASSIRRSSGANVLTF	TGTGCCAGTAGTATCCGACGGAGCTCTGGGGCCAACGTCCTGACTTTC
TRBV5-4	TRBJ2-5	.	.	CASTRIPGAQETQYF	TGTGCCAGCACTCGAATACCGGGAGCTCAAGAGACCCAGTACTTC
TRBV28	TRBJ2-2	.	TRBD1	CASNLQGVGYTGELFF	TGTGCCAGCAACCTACAGGGGGTGGGGTACACCGGGGAGCTGTTTTTT
TRBV6-1	TRBJ1-5	.	TRBD1	CATVRGQNSNQPQHF	TGTGCCACCGTACGGGGACAGAATAGCAATCAGCCCCAGCATTTT
TRBV5-1	TRBJ1-2	once	.	CASSLEKVSSNYGYTF	TGCGCCAGCAGCTTGGAGAAGGTTTCATCTAACTATGGCTACACCTTC
TRBV5-5	TRBJ1-4	.	TRBD1	CASSRDRVEKLFF	TGTGCCAGCAGCAGGGACAGGGTTGAAAAACTGTTTTTT
TRBV5-1	TRBJ2-1	.	TRBD2	CASSSIAGAFDEQFF	TGCGCCAGCAGCTCGATAGCGGGAGCCTTCGATGAGCAGTTCTTC
TRBV5-1	TRBJ1-2	.	.	CASSSSGQSFRVGYTF	TGCGCCAGCAGCTCATCCGGACAGAGTTTCAGGGTTGGCTACACCTTC
TRBV4-2	TRBJ2-7	.	TRBD1	CASSQRQGWDEQYF	TGTGCCAGCAGCCAACGACAGGGGTGGGACGAGCAGTACTTC
TRBV27	TRBJ1-2	.	.	CASSLGWSYGYTF	TGTGCCAGCAGTTTAGGCTGGAGCTATGGCTACACCTTC
TRBV29-1	TRBJ2-4	.	TRBD2	CSVEDPLSGGSGMAKNIQYF	TGCAGCGTTGAAGATCCCCTCTCCGGCGGGAGTGGTATGGCCAAAAACATTCAGTACTTC
TRBV5-1	TRBJ2-3	.	.	CASSFGHLGTDTQYF	TGCGCCAGCAGCTTTGGACATCTTGGGACAGATACGCAGTATTTT
TRBV5-1	TRBJ2-7	.	.	CASSLQGDSYEQYF	TGCGCCAGCAGCTTGCAAGGGGACTCCTACGAGCAGTACTTC
TRBV28	TRBJ1-4	once	TRBD1	CASSSTGRTGLEKLFF	TGTGCCAGCAGTTCGACCGGTCGGACAGGCCTTGAAAAACTGTTTTTT
TRBV19	TRBJ1-4	.	.	CASREFSTNEKLFF	TGTGCCAGTAGAGAGTTTTCAACTAATGAAAAACTGTTTTTT
TRBV7-3	TRBJ2-1	.	TRBD2	CASSPTGLAGELEQFF	TGTGCCAGCAGCCCGACGGGACTAGCGGGAGAGCTTGAGCAGTTCTTC
TRBV30	TRBJ1-2	.	.	CAWSRSYGYTF	TGTGCCTGGAGCCGATCCTATGGCTACACCTTC
TRBV7-2	TRBJ2-7	.	TRBD1	CASSLVRQGYEQYF	TGTGCCAGCAGCTTAGTTCGACAGGGGTACGAGCAGTACTTC
TRBV19	TRBJ2-1	once	TRBD2	CASTTGTSYNEQFF	TGTGCCAGCACGACTGGGACTAGCTACAATGAGCAGTTCTTC
TRBV19	TRBJ2-6	once	TRBD1	CASSSTGVRGANVLTF	TGTGCCAGTAGTAGTACAGGGGTACGTGGGGCCAACGTCCTGACTTTC
TRBV10-3	TRBJ1-5	.	.	CAISGQVSNQPQHF	TGTGCCATCAGTGGCCAGGTTAGCAATCAGCCCCAGCATTTT
TRBV9	TRBJ2-7	.	TRBD2	CASSVEGLAGTEQYF	TGTGCCAGCAGCGTAGAAGGACTAGCGGGAACCGAGCAGTACTTC
TRBV5-1	TRBJ1-1	.	.	CASSLALSAATEAFF	TGCGCCAGCAGCTTGGCCTTATCAGCAGCCACTGAAGCTTTCTTT
TRBV5-1	TRBJ2-6	once	.	CASSFDRSSLLVSGANVLTF	TGCGCCAGCAGTTTCGACAGATCTTCACTCTTAGTCTCTGGGGCCAACGTCCTGACTTTC
TRBV28	TRBJ2-7	.	.	CASSPRNF	TGTGCCAGCAGTCCCCGGAACTTC
TRBV4-1	TRBJ1-4	.	.	CASSQLGLTNEKLFF	TGCGCCAGCAGCCAATTAGGGTTGACTAATGAAAAACTGTTTTTT
TRBV4-1	TRBJ2-1	.	.	CASSQIDADKDEQFF	TGCGCCAGCAGCCAAATAGACGCGGACAAAGATGAGCAGTTCTTC
TRBV4-2	TRBJ2-7	.	.	CASSQGQLSYEQYF	TGTGCCAGCAGCCAGGGACAACTCTCCTACGAGCAGTACTTC
TRBV28	TRBJ2-7	.	TRBD2	CASWTSGGLGEQYF	TGTGCCAGTTGGACTAGCGGGGGCCTTGGCGAGCAGTACTTC
TRBV5-6	TRBJ2-5	once	.	CASSRTRTKETQYF	TGTGCCAGCAGCCGTACGAGGACTAAAGAGACCCAGTACTTC
TRBV9	TRBJ2-4	.	TRBD2	CASSVGTSEKNIQYF	TGTGCCAGCAGCGTAGGGACTAGCGAAAAAAACATTCAGTACTTC
TRBV6-5	TRBJ2-7	once	.	CASSPTGRPYEQYF	TGTGCCAGCAGTCCTACCGGCAGGCCTTACGAGCAGTACTTC
TRBV14	TRBJ2-3	.	.	CASSQHSLSGVGDTQYF	TGTGCCAGCAGCCAACACTCACTTTCAGGGGTCGGAGATACGCAGTATTTT
TRBV7-2	TRBJ2-7	few	.	CASSFSSYEQYF	TGTGCCAGCAGCTTCAGCTCCTACGAGCAGTACTTC
TRBV30	TRBJ1-6	.	.	CAWSPPRLFWNSPLHF	TGTGCCTGGAGTCCCCCGAGACTTTTTTGGAATTCACCCCTCCACTTT
TRBV28	TRBJ1-3	.	.	CASSSTPSSGNTIYF	TGTGCCAGCAGTTCCACTCCGAGCTCTGGAAACACCATATATTTT
TRBV13	TRBJ1-1	.	.	CASSWEPGHQKGTEAFF	TGTGCCAGCAGCTGGGAACCGGGACACCAGAAGGGGACTGAAGCTTTCTTT
TRBV5-4	TRBJ1-2	.	.	CASSPYRVNGYTF	TGTGCCAGCAGCCCCTATAGGGTAAACGGCTACACCTTC
TRBV5-1	TRBJ2-1	.	TRBD1	CASSLVGQGASYNEQFF	TGCGCCAGCAGCTTGGTTGGACAGGGGGCTTCCTACAATGAGCAGTTCTTC
TRBV19	TRBJ2-1	.	.	CASSIKVGGASYNEQFF	TGTGCCAGTAGTATTAAGGTTGGAGGGGCCTCCTACAATGAGCAGTTCTTC
TRBV14	TRBJ2-5	.	.	CASSQAETQYF	TGTGCCAGCAGCCAAGCTGAGACCCAGTACTTC
TRBV30	TRBJ2-7	.	.	CAWRLQLGAATYEQYF	TGTGCCTGGAGACTCCAACTAGGGGCCGCTACCTACGAGCAGTACTTC
TRBV6-5	TRBJ1-2	.	TRBD1	CASRQDRGNYGYTF	TGTGCCAGCAGGCAGGACAGGGGTAACTATGGCTACACCTTC
TRBV28	TRBJ2-7	.	.	CASSPRSGTYEQYF	TGTGCCAGCAGTCCCCGTAGCGGAACCTACGAGCAGTACTTC
TRBV9	TRBJ1-2	.	TRBD1	CASSSQGPGTGLYGYTF	TGTGCCAGCAGTTCTCAAGGACCCGGGACAGGGTTGTATGGCTACACCTTC
TRBV5-1	TRBJ1-2	once	.	CASSLGNSGADGYTF	TGCGCCAGCAGCTTGGGCAATTCTGGGGCGGATGGCTACACCTTC
TRBV5-1	TRBJ2-2	.	TRBD2	CASGRAGTGELFF	TGCGCCAGCGGGAGGGCCGGCACCGGGGAGCTGTTTTTT
TRBV19	TRBJ2-3	.	.	CASSIVSGSVRSTQYF	TGTGCCAGTAGTATTGTTTCGGGGTCTGTTAGGAGTACGCAGTATTTT
TRBV6-6	TRBJ1-1	.	.	CASSTGTPTEAFF	TGTGCCAGCAGCACCGGGACACCCACTGAAGCTTTCTTT